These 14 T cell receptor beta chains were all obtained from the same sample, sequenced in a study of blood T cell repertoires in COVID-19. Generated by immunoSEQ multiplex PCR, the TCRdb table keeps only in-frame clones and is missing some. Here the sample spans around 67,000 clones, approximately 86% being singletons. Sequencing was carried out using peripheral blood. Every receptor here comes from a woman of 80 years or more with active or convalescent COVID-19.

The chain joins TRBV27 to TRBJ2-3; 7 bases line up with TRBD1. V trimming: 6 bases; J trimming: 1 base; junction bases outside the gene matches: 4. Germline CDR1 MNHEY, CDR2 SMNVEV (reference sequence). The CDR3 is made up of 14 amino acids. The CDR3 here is CASRTDRGTDTQYF. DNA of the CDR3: TGTGCCAGCAGGACCGACAGGGGCACAGATACGCAGTATTTT.

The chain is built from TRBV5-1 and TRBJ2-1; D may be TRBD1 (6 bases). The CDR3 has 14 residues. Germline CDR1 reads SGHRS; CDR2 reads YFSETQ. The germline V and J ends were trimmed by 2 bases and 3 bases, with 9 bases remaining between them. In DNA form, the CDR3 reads TGCGCCAGCAGCTTAGGACAGTTCTACAATGAGCAGTTCTTC. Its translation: CASSLGQFYNEQFF.

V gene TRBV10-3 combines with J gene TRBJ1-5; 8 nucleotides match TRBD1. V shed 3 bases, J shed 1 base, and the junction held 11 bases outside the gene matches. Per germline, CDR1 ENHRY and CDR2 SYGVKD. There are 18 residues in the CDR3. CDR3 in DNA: TGTGCCATCAGTGAAACCTACAGGGGGTATAGAAGCAATCAGCCCCAGCATTTT. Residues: CAISETYRGYRSNQPQHF.

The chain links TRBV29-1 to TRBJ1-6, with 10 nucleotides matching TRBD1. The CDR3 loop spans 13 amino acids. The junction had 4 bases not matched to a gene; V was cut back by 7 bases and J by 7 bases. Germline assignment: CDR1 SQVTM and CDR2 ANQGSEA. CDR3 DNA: TGCAGCGCCCGGGACAGGGGAAATTCACCCCTCCACTTT. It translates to CSARDRGNSPLHF.

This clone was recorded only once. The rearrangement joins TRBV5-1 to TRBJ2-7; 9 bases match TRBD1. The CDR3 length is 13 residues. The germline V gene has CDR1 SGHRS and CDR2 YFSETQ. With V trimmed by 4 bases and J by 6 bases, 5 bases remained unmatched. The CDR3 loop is CASSTGQGGEQYF. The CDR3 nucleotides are TGCGCCAGCAGCACGGGACAGGGCGGCGAGCAGTACTTC. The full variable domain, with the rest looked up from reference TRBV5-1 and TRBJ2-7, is KAGVTQTPRYLIKTRGQQVTLSCSPISGHRSVSWYQQTPGQGLQFLFEYFSETQRNKGNFPGRFSGRQFSNSRSEMNVSTLELGDSALYLCASSTGQGGEQYFGPGTRLTVT.

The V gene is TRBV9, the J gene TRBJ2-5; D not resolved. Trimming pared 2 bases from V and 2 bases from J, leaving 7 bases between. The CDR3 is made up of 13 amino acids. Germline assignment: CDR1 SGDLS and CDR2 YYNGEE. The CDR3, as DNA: TGTGCCAGCAGCGTTGGTCAGCAAGAGACCCAGTACTTC. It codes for CASSVGQQETQYF.

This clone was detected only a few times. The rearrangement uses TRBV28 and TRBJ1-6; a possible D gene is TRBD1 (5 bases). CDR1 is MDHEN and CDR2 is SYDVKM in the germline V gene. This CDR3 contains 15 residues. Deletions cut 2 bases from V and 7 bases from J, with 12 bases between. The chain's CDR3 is CASSLISRVNSPLHF. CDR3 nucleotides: TGTGCCAGCAGTTTAATCTCCAGGGTCAATTCACCCCTCCACTTT.

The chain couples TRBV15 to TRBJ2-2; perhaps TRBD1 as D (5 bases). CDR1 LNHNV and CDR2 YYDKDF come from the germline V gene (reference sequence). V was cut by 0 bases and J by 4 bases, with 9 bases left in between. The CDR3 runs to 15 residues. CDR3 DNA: TGTGCCACCAGCAGAGATAGGACACCCACCGGGGAGCTGTTTTTT. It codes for CATSRDRTPTGELFF.

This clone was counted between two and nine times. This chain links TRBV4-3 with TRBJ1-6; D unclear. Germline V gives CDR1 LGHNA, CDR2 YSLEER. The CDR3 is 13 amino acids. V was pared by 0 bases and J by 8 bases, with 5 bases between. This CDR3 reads CASSQESYSPLHF. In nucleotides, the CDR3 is TGCGCCAGCAGCCAAGAGTCGTATTCACCCCTCCACTTT.

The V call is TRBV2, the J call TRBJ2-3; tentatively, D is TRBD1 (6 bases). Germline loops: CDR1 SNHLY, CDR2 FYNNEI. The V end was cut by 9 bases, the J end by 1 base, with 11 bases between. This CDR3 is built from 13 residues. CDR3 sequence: CASGGWRTDTQYF. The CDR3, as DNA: TGTGCCAGTGGGGGCTGGCGCACAGATACGCAGTATTTT. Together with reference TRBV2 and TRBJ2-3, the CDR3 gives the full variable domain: EPEVTQTPSHQVTQMGQEVILRCVPISNHLYFYWYRQILGQKVEFLVSFYNNEISEKSEIFDDQFSVERPDGSNFTLKIRSTKLEDSAMYFCASGGWRTDTQYFGPGTRLTVL.

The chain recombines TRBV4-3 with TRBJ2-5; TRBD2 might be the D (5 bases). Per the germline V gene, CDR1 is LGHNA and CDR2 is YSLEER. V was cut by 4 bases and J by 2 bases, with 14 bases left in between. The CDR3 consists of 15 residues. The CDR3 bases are TGCGCCAGCAGCCTCTTTTCCGGGAAACAAGAGACCCAGTACTTC. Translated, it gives CASSLFSGKQETQYF.

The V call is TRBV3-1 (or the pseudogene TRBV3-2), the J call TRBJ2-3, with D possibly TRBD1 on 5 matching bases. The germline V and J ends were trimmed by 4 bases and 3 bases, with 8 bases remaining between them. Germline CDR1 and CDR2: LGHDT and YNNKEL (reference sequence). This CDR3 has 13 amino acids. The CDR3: CASSPSGTDTQYF. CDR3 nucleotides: TGTGCCAGCAGCCCGTCAGGGACAGATACGCAGTATTTT.

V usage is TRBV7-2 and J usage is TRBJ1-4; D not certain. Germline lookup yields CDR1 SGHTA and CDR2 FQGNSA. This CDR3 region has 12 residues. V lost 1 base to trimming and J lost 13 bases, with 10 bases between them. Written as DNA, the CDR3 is TGTGCCAGCAGCTTAGGAGGGAAACGACTGTTTTTT. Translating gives CASSLGGKRLFF.

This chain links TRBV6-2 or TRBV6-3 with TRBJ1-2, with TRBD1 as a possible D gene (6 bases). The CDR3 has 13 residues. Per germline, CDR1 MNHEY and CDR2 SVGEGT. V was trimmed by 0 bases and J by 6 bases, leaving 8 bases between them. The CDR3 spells CASSYSGGDGYTF. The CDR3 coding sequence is TGTGCCAGCAGTTACTCAGGGGGTGATGGCTACACCTTC.